The 30 T cell receptor beta chains listed next were all sequenced from one sample in a study of chemoradiotherapy in HPV16-positive cancers. TCRdb's table, derived via immunoSEQ multiplex PCR, lists solely in-frame clones and lacks some. The profile shows about 15,000 clones, about nine tenths of them singletons. The source was blood, collected from a patient who underwent chemoradiotherapy. These TCRs come from a human donor with HPV-associated anogenital cancer.

The CDR3 is CASSEARREKLFF. The CDR3 DNA is TGTGCCAGCAGTGAGGCTCGGCGGGAAAAACTGTTTTTT. The V gene is TRBV6-1, the J gene TRBJ1-4; D not certain. The V end was cut by 3 bases, the J end by 8 bases, with 10 bases between. Germline-derived CDR1 and CDR2 are MNHNS and SASEGT. The CDR3 covers 13 residues.

The chain combines TRBV28 with TRBJ2-1; D might be TRBD1 or TRBD2, each matching 5 bases. V dropped 7 bases and J dropped 8 bases, with 21 bases sitting between them. The CDR3 contains 15 residues. Per the germline V gene, CDR1 is MDHEN and CDR2 is SYDVKM. CDR3 nucleotides: TGTGCCAGCACCGACAGCGGCCTAAACGGCGATGAGCAGTTCTTC. Translating it yields CASTDSGLNGDEQFF.

The CDR3 is CASSGVRPTDTQYF. In DNA form, the CDR3 reads TGCGCCAGCAGTGGTGTCAGGCCCACAGATACGCAGTATTTT. The chain joins TRBV10-1 to TRBJ2-3; no clear D. This CDR3 is 14 amino acids long. V was trimmed by 4 bases and J by 2 bases, leaving 10 bases between them. From germline, CDR1 is WNHNN and CDR2 SYGVQD (reference sequence).

V gene TRBV4-1 combines with J gene TRBJ2-3, with TRBD1 matching over 7 bases. Looked up from germline, CDR1 is MGHRA and CDR2 is YSYEKL. Losses at the gene ends were 2 bases for V and 5 bases for J; bases not matched to a gene: 13. This CDR3 spans 17 amino acids. CDR3 amino acids: CASSQQRDSLQRDTQYF. CDR3 DNA sequence: TGCGCCAGCAGCCAACAAAGGGACAGCCTCCAACGAGATACGCAGTATTTT.

The chain joins TRBV27 to TRBJ2-7; the match to TRBD2 covers 12 bases. The CDR3 consists of 16 residues. CDR1 MNHEY and CDR2 SMNVEV come from the germline V gene (reference sequence). The trim removed 3 bases at V and 5 bases at J, leaving 8 bases unmatched. The CDR3 DNA is TGTGCCAGCAGTTTCCGGGGGACTAGCGGGCTCAACGAGCAGTACTTC. It encodes CASSFRGTSGLNEQYF.

As DNA, the CDR3 is TGCGCCAGCAGCCAAGGGGAAGGGGGACCTGAAGCTTTCTTT. It yields the protein CASSQGEGGPEAFF. V is TRBV4-1 and J is TRBJ1-1, with D maybe TRBD1 (6 bases). The germline V gene encodes CDR1 MGHRA and CDR2 YSYEKL. The ends were cut back, 1 base at V and 6 bases at J, with 12 bases in the middle. CDR3 length equals 14 residues.

A word on this clone: Distinct nucleotide sequences in the sample also encode this CDR3. V is TRBV4-1 and J is TRBJ1-5; D is unresolved. The CDR3 loop spans 17 amino acids. V was clipped by 0 bases and J by 1 base, with 13 bases between them. The germline gives CDR1 MGHRA, CDR2 YSYEKL. The DNA of the CDR3 is TGCGCCAGCAGCCAAGACGGGGTCAGCACAAGCAATCAGCCCCAGCATTTT. As protein: CASSQDGVSTSNQPQHF.

The chain couples TRBV4-1 to TRBJ2-7, with no clear D. V gave up 0 bases and J gave up 1 base, with 16 bases separating them. CDR1 and CDR2 from the germline V gene are MGHRA and YSYEKL. This CDR3 contains 17 residues. The DNA of the CDR3 is TGCGCCAGCAGCCAAGATTTCCCACGGCCCGGATCCTACGAGCAGTACTTC. It codes for CASSQDFPRPGSYEQYF.

This clone was seen only once. This chain connects TRBV4-1 to TRBJ1-5; 8 bases are a match to TRBD1. CDR3 length: 17 amino acids. V was pared by 1 base and J by 4 bases, with 9 bases of the junction left unmatched. Per germline, CDR1 MGHRA and CDR2 YSYEKL. The CDR3 here is CASSQGPAGGGNQPQHF. CDR3 DNA: TGCGCCAGCAGCCAAGGGCCCGCAGGGGGCGGGAATCAGCCCCAGCATTTT.

The chain uses TRBV25-1 and TRBJ2-5; TRBD1 matches 8 bases. The CDR3 length is 13 residues. The germline V gene has CDR1 MGHDK and CDR2 SYGVNS. Trimming removed 6 bases from V and 2 bases from J; junction bases left unmatched: 2. CDR3 sequence: CASSRDRQETQYF. CDR3 in DNA: TGTGCCAGCAGCCGGGACAGGCAAGAGACCCAGTACTTC. The full variable domain, rest sourced from reference TRBV25-1 and TRBJ2-5, is EADIYQTPRYLVIGTGKKITLECSQTMGHDKMYWYQQDPGMELHLIHYSYGVNSTEKGDLSSESTVSRIRTEHFPLTLESARPSHTSQYLCASSRDRQETQYFGPGTRLLVL.

This clone was observed once. This rearrangement joins TRBV1 to TRBJ2-3; the table's D call TRBD1 went unverified against the DNA. TRBV1 is assigned pseudogene status. This CDR3 contains 17 residues. For the CDR3, the DNA is TGCACCAGCAGCCAAGATTCGGGACAGGGGAGATCAGATACGCAGTATTTT. This gives the protein CTSSQDSGQGRSDTQYF.

The genes are TRBV4-2 and TRBJ1-3, with D uncertain. This CDR3 region has 16 residues. V shed 0 bases and J shed 1 base, with 10 bases lying between them. Germline V gene data show CDR1 as LGHNA and CDR2 as YNFKEQ. CDR3: CASSQEAGRSGNTIYF. In DNA, the CDR3 is TGTGCCAGCAGCCAAGAGGCTGGGAGGTCTGGAAACACCATATATTTT.

The chain joins TRBV2 to TRBJ2-5; D gene unclear. The V end was cut by 1 base, the J end by 5 bases, with 14 bases between. Per the germline V gene, CDR1 is SNHLY and CDR2 is FYNNEI. This CDR3 spans 15 amino acids. CDR3 sequence: CASSEDGKRWETQYF. Written as DNA, the CDR3 is TGTGCCAGCAGTGAAGATGGCAAGCGCTGGGAGACCCAGTACTTC.

The CDR3 sequence: CASSLAEGSYEQYF. The CDR3 bases are TGTGCCAGCAGCTTAGCGGAGGGGTCCTACGAGCAGTACTTC. The rearrangement links TRBV11-1 to TRBJ2-7; tentatively, D is TRBD2 (6 bases). Germline assignment: CDR1 SGHAT and CDR2 FQDESV (reference sequence). The CDR3 has 14 amino acids. V shed 0 bases and J shed 1 base, with 7 bases lying between them.

The V call is TRBV7-9, the J call TRBJ1-2; the D gene is possibly TRBD1 (6 bases). Germline V gene data show CDR1 as SEHNR and CDR2 as FQNEAQ (reference sequence). This CDR3 has 13 residues. V lost 2 bases and J 7 bases, leaving 11 bases between the germline ends. The CDR3 here is CASSLTQGPGYTF. The CDR3 DNA is TGTGCCAGCAGCTTAACTCAGGGGCCTGGCTACACCTTC.

The chain links TRBV6-5 to TRBJ1-2; tentative D call: TRBD1 (5 bases). The CDR3 spans 13 residues. Germline assignment: CDR1 MNHEY and CDR2 SVGAGI. The V gene lost 6 bases and the J gene lost 2 bases, with 10 bases spanning the gap. The CDR3 spells CASRVGPNYGYTF. DNA for the CDR3: TGTGCCAGCAGGGTGGGACCAAACTATGGCTACACCTTC.

The J gene is TRBJ2-1, the V gene TRBV28; D is unresolved. The CDR3 has 14 amino acids. The ends were cut back, 2 bases at V and 4 bases at J, with 9 bases in the middle. The V gene's germline CDR1 is MDHEN and CDR2 SYDVKM. The CDR3 region has the DNA TGTGCCAGCAGTTTAGTTGGCGGATACAATGAGCAGTTCTTC. It is translated as CASSLVGGYNEQFF.

The chain combines TRBV7-2 with TRBJ2-7; 10 bases are a match to TRBD1. CDR1 is SGHTA, CDR2 FQGNSA, per germline. The CDR3 has 16 residues. The V gene end was trimmed by 5 bases and the J gene end by 2 bases; junction bases not matched to a gene: 9. The CDR3 sequence is CASSPSAGTGAYEQYF. CDR3 sequence (DNA): TGTGCCAGCAGCCCTAGCGCCGGGACAGGGGCCTACGAGCAGTACTTC.

CDR3 DNA: TGTGCCAGCAGCTCGGAAGGTAGGGGTGAGCAGTTCTTC. Protein sequence: CASSSEGRGEQFF. The rearrangement uses TRBV7-3 and TRBJ2-1; perhaps TRBD1 as D (5 bases). V gave up 4 bases and J gave up 9 bases, with 13 bases separating them. The germline CDR1 and CDR2 sequences are SGHTA and FQGTGA. The CDR3 has 13 residues.

This clone showed up just once. At one end the junction does not follow the germline gene, possibly because of a read error. This chain joins TRBV7-7 and TRBJ2-7, with D possibly being TRBD2 (6 bases). Germline V gives CDR1 SSHAT, CDR2 FNYEAQ (reference sequence). The CDR3 is 13 residues long. The CDR3 DNA sequence: TGTGCTAGCAGTTTAGCGGAAACCTACGAGCAGTACTTC. Translating gives CASSLAETYEQYF.

The gene calls are TRBV28 and TRBJ2-3; weak D call: TRBD2 (6 bases). The germline V and J ends were trimmed by 2 bases and 1 base, with 10 bases remaining between them. CDR3 size: 15 residues. The germline gives CDR1 MDHEN, CDR2 SYDVKM. The CDR3 DNA reads as TGTGCCAGCAGTTTAATTAGGAGGGGCACAGATACGCAGTATTTT. It translates to CASSLIRRGTDTQYF.

The genes are TRBV5-1 and TRBJ2-7; 7 bases align to TRBD1. The CDR3 is 12 residues long. The germline CDR1 and CDR2 sequences are SGHRS and YFSETQ. With V trimmed by 4 bases and J by 6 bases, 4 bases remained unmatched. The CDR3 DNA is TGCGCCAGCAGCACGACAGGGAGCGAGCAGTACTTC. It translates to CASSTTGSEQYF.

In its sample, this clone was seen once. The chain recombines TRBV10-2 with TRBJ1-1, with D perhaps TRBD1 (5 bases). CDR1 and CDR2 (germline): WSHSY, SAAADI. This CDR3 has 13 residues. V lost 7 bases and J lost 1, with 10 bases in between. The CDR3 here is CASIRGRNTEAFF. CDR3 sequence (DNA): TGCGCCAGCATTCGGGGCAGGAACACTGAAGCTTTCTTT.

The chain couples TRBV9 to TRBJ2-5; 7 nucleotides match TRBD2. The V segment lost 0 bases and the J segment 0 bases; nucleotides outside the gene matches: 5. The CDR3 loop spans 16 amino acids. CDR1 and CDR2 from the germline V gene are SGDLS and YYNGEE. The CDR3 bases are TGTGCCAGCAGCGTAGGGCCCCTAGCGGACCAAGAGACCCAGTACTTC. The encoded protein is CASSVGPLADQETQYF.

The J gene is TRBJ2-1, the V gene TRBV30; weak D call: TRBD2 (5 bases). This CDR3 has 12 residues. The germline V and J ends were trimmed by 0 bases and 8 bases, with 8 bases remaining between them. Germline V gene lookup returns CDR1 GTSNPN and CDR2 SVGIG (reference sequence). The CDR3 region has the DNA TGTGCCTGGAGTGTTGCCGGGGATGAGCAGTTCTTC. As protein: CAWSVAGDEQFF.

This rearrangement joins TRBV21-1 to TRBJ1-3. TRBV21-1 is given as a pseudogene. This CDR3 spans 16 amino acids. The CDR3, as DNA: TGTGCCAGCTACCGGGGCCGGCGTTACTCTGGAAACACCATATATTTT. The encoded protein is CASYRGRRYSGNTIYF.

The CDR3, as DNA: TGTGCCAGCAGCGGCTCCGGGACAGGGAGGGTCGGCACTGAAGCTTTCTTT. It encodes CASSGSGTGRVGTEAFF. This chain links TRBV5-4 with TRBJ1-1; 9 nucleotides agree with TRBD1. With V trimmed by 4 bases and J by 4 bases, 14 bases remained unmatched. CDR3 length: 17 residues. Germline V gene lookup returns CDR1 SGHNT and CDR2 YYREEE (reference sequence). The full variable domain, completed using reference TRBV5-4 and TRBJ1-1, is ETGVTQSPTHLIKTRGQQVTLRCSSQSGHNTVSWYQQALGQGPQFIFQYYREEENGRGNFPPRFSGLQFPNYSSELNVNALELDDSALYLCASSGSGTGRVGTEAFFGQGTRLTVV.

This clone was detected only once. The rearrangement uses TRBV18 and TRBJ2-1; a possible D gene is TRBD2 (5 bases). The germline V gene encodes CDR1 KGHSH and CDR2 LQKENI. The V end lost 6 bases, the J end lost 0 bases, and 15 bases lay between the germline ends. The CDR3 spans 16 residues. The CDR3 reads CASSSGDLSSYNEQFF. The DNA for the CDR3 is TGTGCCAGCTCCAGCGGTGACCTGAGCTCCTACAATGAGCAGTTCTTC.

This clone has just a few counts. The V call is TRBV10-2, the J call TRBJ1-1, with a possible D match to TRBD1 (5 bases). Germline V lookup: CDR1 WSHSY, CDR2 SAAADI. The CDR3 is 14 amino acids. The V gene lost 1 base and the J gene lost 2 bases, with 8 bases spanning the gap. CDR3 sequence: CASSEWGLNTEAFF. CDR3 nucleotide sequence: TGCGCCAGCAGTGAGTGGGGACTCAACACTGAAGCTTTCTTT.

This clone has just one count. This chain joins TRBV29-1 and TRBJ1-1; tentatively, D is TRBD1 (5 bases). This CDR3 has 15 amino acids. V was clipped by 8 bases and J by 3 bases, with 22 bases between them. CDR1 and CDR2 from the germline V gene are SQVTM and ANQGSEA. This chain's CDR3 is CSIGGRLPGYTEAFF. The CDR3 bases are TGCAGCATTGGGGGTCGACTTCCCGGTTACACTGAAGCTTTCTTT.